Below, 13 T cell receptor beta chains from the same sample are listed, as sequenced in a study of shared clonotypes between healthy human individuals. Generated by immunoSEQ multiplex PCR, the TCRdb table keeps only in-frame clones and is missing some. Of some 1.4 million clones listed, roughly 97% are singletons. Sequencing was carried out using naive CD4+ T cells sorted from blood. Subset described: CD45RA+ positively selected. Receptors were obtained from a young man in good health.

The chain joins TRBV5-5 to TRBJ1-5, with unresolved D. Germline V gives CDR1 SGHKS, CDR2 YYEKEE (reference sequence). Trimming removed 1 base from V and 9 bases from J, with 14 bases in between. The CDR3 runs to 14 residues. CDR3: CASSLSEVFGPQHF. In DNA form, the CDR3 reads TGTGCCAGCAGCTTGTCCGAAGTTTTTGGGCCCCAGCATTTT.

The chain carries TRBV2 and TRBJ1-2; D uncertain. Germline CDR1 reads SNHLY; CDR2 reads FYNNEI. The CDR3 totals 10 residues. V dropped 7 bases and J dropped 4 bases, with 4 bases sitting between them. CDR3 nucleotide sequence: TGTGCCAGCATGAGCTATGGCTACACCTTC. This encodes CASMSYGYTF.

In regard to this clone: One junction end disagrees with the germline gene, perhaps due to a read error. The chain carries TRBV2 and TRBJ2-5, with a possible D match to TRBD2 (5 bases). Germline CDR1 reads SNHLY; CDR2 reads FYNNEI. The length of the CDR3 is 14 residues. CDR3 in amino acids: CASRARGVQGTQYF. The CDR3 coding sequence is TGTGCCAGCAGGGCCCGGGGAGTTCAAGGGACCCAGTACTTC.

The chain's CDR3 is CASSPRKAVNTGELFF. The CDR3 nucleotides read TGTGCCAGCAGCCCCAGAAAAGCGGTGAACACCGGGGAGCTGTTTTTT. The chain joins TRBV11-2 to TRBJ2-2, with D possibly being TRBD2 (5 bases). V was shortened by 5 bases and J by 1 base, with 14 bases between the two germline ends. This CDR3 spans 16 amino acids. CDR1 SGHAT and CDR2 FQNNGV come from the germline V gene.

This clone was counted a single time. The V gene is TRBV7-9, the J gene TRBJ2-7; TRBD1 matches 11 bases. Germline V CDR1 and CDR2: SEHNR, FQNEAQ (reference sequence). V lost 2 bases and J lost 5; bases outside the gene matches: 8. The CDR3 is 16 residues long. In nucleotides, the CDR3 is TGTGCCAGCAGCTTATTGCTGGGACAGGGGGTAGACGAGCAGTACTTC. It is translated as CASSLLLGQGVDEQYF.

The rearrangement links TRBV2 to TRBJ2-7; either TRBD1 or TRBD2 may supply D (5 bases each). The length of the CDR3 is 15 residues. The V end was cut by 6 bases, the J end by 0 bases, with 15 bases between. CDR1 and CDR2 from the germline V gene are SNHLY and FYNNEI. The CDR3 protein is CASRTDGGVSYEQYF. CDR3 in DNA: TGTGCCAGCAGGACCGATGGGGGTGTCTCCTACGAGCAGTACTTC.

This clone was seen once. This sequence joins TRBV27 and TRBJ2-4, with 11 bases that match TRBD2. From germline, CDR1 is MNHEY and CDR2 SMNVEV (reference sequence). With V trimmed by 2 bases and J by 6 bases, 6 bases remained unmatched. The CDR3 is made up of 16 amino acids. The CDR3 DNA follows: TGTGCCAGCAGTTTAGTAGCGGGAGGGCCTCGAAACATTCAGTACTTC. As protein: CASSLVAGGPRNIQYF.

The J gene is TRBJ2-1, the V gene TRBV19; 12 nucleotides line up with TRBD2. The germline V gene encodes CDR1 LNHDA and CDR2 SQIVND (reference sequence). Losses at the gene ends were 4 bases for V and 4 bases for J; bases not matched to a gene: 2. This CDR3 comprises 15 residues. In DNA form, the CDR3 reads TGTGCCAGTAGTACTAGCGGGAGGGGTTACAATGAGCAGTTCTTC. Translated, it gives CASSTSGRGYNEQFF. Full variable domain (missing parts from reference TRBV19 and TRBJ2-1): DGGITQSPKYLFRKEGQNVTLSCEQNLNHDAMYWYRQDPGQGLRLIYYSQIVNDFQKGDIAEGYSVSREKKESFPLTVTSAQKNPTAFYLCASSTSGRGYNEQFFGPGTRLTVL.

The V call is TRBV5-1, the J call TRBJ1-1; D is possibly TRBD1 (5 bases). This CDR3 is 16 amino acids long. Trimming removed 4 bases from V and 1 base from J, with 17 bases in between. The germline CDR1 and CDR2 sequences are SGHRS and YFSETQ. CDR3 loop: CASSGFTGPGNTEAFF. In DNA form, the CDR3 reads TGCGCCAGCAGCGGCTTTACAGGCCCGGGGAACACTGAAGCTTTCTTT.

The J gene is TRBJ2-1, the V gene TRBV2; 9 nucleotides line up with TRBD2. After removal of 6 bases from V and 5 bases from J, the junction contained 5 bases not matched to a gene. The germline CDR1 and CDR2 sequences are SNHLY and FYNNEI. The CDR3 loop spans 14 amino acids. CDR3 sequence: CASRRTSENNEQFF. As DNA, the CDR3 is TGTGCCAGCAGAAGGACTAGCGAGAACAATGAGCAGTTCTTC.

This chain links TRBV19 with TRBJ2-7; 10 bases agree with TRBD1. This CDR3 is 16 amino acids long. Germline V lookup: CDR1 LNHDA, CDR2 SQIVND (reference sequence). V shed 5 bases and J 4 bases; nucleotides not matched to a gene: 11. The CDR3 nucleotides are TGTGCCAGTAGTCCGCGAAGGACAGGGGGGATATACGAGCAGTACTTC. Translation: CASSPRRTGGIYEQYF. The variable domain in full, with the rest retrieved from reference TRBV19 and TRBJ2-7, is DGGITQSPKYLFRKEGQNVTLSCEQNLNHDAMYWYRQDPGQGLRLIYYSQIVNDFQKGDIAEGYSVSREKKESFPLTVTSAQKNPTAFYLCASSPRRTGGIYEQYFGPGTRLTVT.

This clone was recorded once. The J gene is TRBJ2-1, the V gene TRBV7-9, with 7 bases fitting TRBD1. Germline lookup yields CDR1 SEHNR and CDR2 FQNEAQ (reference sequence). V dropped 2 bases and J dropped 3; count of bases not matched to a gene: 4. CDR3 size: 15 residues. The CDR3 region is CASSLRDRFYNEQFF. Here the CDR3 DNA reads TGTGCCAGCAGCTTAAGGGACAGATTCTACAATGAGCAGTTCTTC.

The chain links TRBV28 to TRBJ1-1; D ambiguous. The CDR3 is 14 amino acids. Trimming took 2 bases from V and 0 from J, leaving 7 bases between them. Germline V gives CDR1 MDHEN, CDR2 SYDVKM. The CDR3 reads CASSLGNMNTEAFF. CDR3 sequence (DNA): TGTGCCAGCAGTTTAGGTAACATGAACACTGAAGCTTTCTTT.